This T cell receptor (beta chain) was documented in a study of neurological immune-mediated disorders. Study-level points and caveats: HTLV-1-associated myelopathy led in TCR clonal expansion, while multiple sclerosis ranked lowest, below healthy controls. TCR-beta repertoires seemed private in all groups, with no expanded CDR3 amino acid sequences shared.

TCRdb processed the 5' RACE reads anew with MiXCR; each CDR3 protein has one entry. The data show around 40,000 distinct CDR3 sequences, 7% to 8.5% seen once. CDR1 is SGHTA and CDR2 is FQGNSA in the germline V gene. The CDR3 spans 13 residues. Trimming took 5 bases from V and 6 from J; bases not matched to a gene: 0. This clonotype was picked up many times. Its antigen is unknown. The sorted-subset TCR libraries were prepared using 1 million CD4+ or CD8+ T cells as the starting material. The chain uses TRBV7-2 and TRBJ2-2; 10 positions agree with TRBD1. This receptor was taken from a man aged 45-65 years in good health. Input material: CD4+ T cells from blood. In DNA, the CDR3 is TGTGCCAGCAGCGACAGGGGGCCCGGGGAGCTGTTTTTT. It is translated as CASSDRGPGELFF.